This T cell receptor (beta chain) was found in a study of CD8 T cells in ankylosing spondylitis. This clonotype has a count of ten or more. Looked up from germline, CDR1 is MNHNS and CDR2 is SASEGT. Trimming removed 6 bases from V and 6 bases from J, with 11 bases in between. The CDR3 consists of 13 residues. TCRdb recomputed calls from the 5' RACE reads with MiXCR, one row per CDR3 protein. This table has fewer than 200,000 distinct CDR3 sequences, 9.5% to 10% appearing once. The sample was blood, either unsorted or a sorted T cell fraction (not recorded which). The rearrangement uses TRBV6-1 and TRBJ2-2; possibly TRBD1 for D (5 bases). This clonotype was sampled from a female donor with ankylosing spondylitis or in good health (not recorded which). This CDR3 reads CASSPDSPGELFF. CDR3 nucleotides: TGTGCCAGCAGCCCCGACAGCCCCGGGGAGCTGTTTTTT.